The T cell receptor beta chain described here comes from a study of blood T cells in healthy people across ages. It was with a sample-barcoded 5' primer and a J-beta primer mix that a second PCR of about 6 to 12 cycles was run. A template-switch adaptor containing 12 random nucleotides labeled each cDNA molecule. TCRdb reprocessed the 5' RACE reads with MiXCR, giving one entry per CDR3 protein. The sample records hundreds of thousands of distinct CDR3 sequences, about 50% being singletons. Study observations and caveats: Estimated diversity across one million T cells was deemed an underestimate.

With 5 bases removed from V and 4 bases from J, the gap between germline ends came to 11 bases. Germline CDR1 is DFQATT and CDR2 is SNEGSKA (reference sequence). The CDR3 is 12 amino acids. This clonotype has a handful of counts. Its antigen is not known. The sequence was obtained from a woman over 75 in good health. The chain joins TRBV20-1 to TRBJ2-5, with D possibly TRBD1 on 6 matching bases. Sequenced sample: blood. The CDR3 DNA is TGCAGTGCTGGGACAAGCGCAGAGACCCAGTACTTC. Its protein is CSAGTSAETQYF.